This TCR beta chain was recorded in a study of blood T cell repertoires in COVID-19. Study in general: PBMCs, B-cell-depleted T cells, or T cells provided the cDNA or gDNA that made up the material.

Trimming pared 3 bases from V and 10 bases from J, leaving 18 bases between. The CDR3 runs 15 residues. CDR1 and CDR2 from the germline V gene are LNHDA and SQIVND (reference sequence). Under the authors' procedure: Cell counts per sample came from amplifying reference gene primers. Some clones are missing from TCRdb's copy, which holds only in-frame ones; the method was immunoSEQ multiplex PCR. The DNA was the basis for D and trimming; V, J and clone size are from that table. The sample has 250,000 or so clones, about nine tenths seen once. The sample was peripheral blood. The chain carries TRBV19 and TRBJ1-4; D perhaps matches TRBD1 (6 bases). This TCR was sampled from a woman aged 25 to 39 with active or convalescent COVID-19. The CDR3 region is CASSISSAGEGKLFF. CDR3 DNA sequence: TGTGCCAGTAGTATTAGCTCGGCAGGGGAGGGAAAACTGTTTTTT.